The clone carrying this TCR beta chain was detected many times. Its antigen is not known. Time point indicated: newly diagnosed GD, antithyroid drugs for less than 3 months. Making the TCR library involved RNA that had been extracted from PBMCs. These data come from a study of regulatory T cells in long-lasting Graves disease. Building of the TCR beta libraries involved iRepertoire HTBI primers and Arm-PCR of CDR3 regions. TCRdb processed the multiplex PCR reads anew with MiXCR; each CDR3 protein has one entry. The repertoire holds about 530,000 distinct CDR3 sequences, approximately 16% seen once, with more than 20% in the top ten. Broader study findings: Accuracy was perhaps lowered by the small sample size. There were preferences for TRBV28, TRBJ1-2 and TRBJ2-5 in persistent disease.

V shed 3 bases and J 8 bases; nucleotides not matched to a gene: 2. The CDR3 is 13 residues long. The germline V gene has CDR1 SGHAT and CDR2 FQNNGV. The same data also went into a second study, on T cells in Graves' hyperthyroidism and ophthalmopathy. That study adds: Most thyroid-expanded clonotypes above 0.001 were also found in blood.

J is TRBJ1-4 and V is TRBV11-2; 8 bases map to TRBD1. This material consisted of peripheral blood mononuclear cells (PBMCs), taken at new diagnosis, from a patient treated with antithyroid drugs. The sequence came from a middle-aged woman with Graves disease. DNA of the CDR3: TGTGCCAGCAGCTTGGGGGACAGGGAAAAACTGTTTTTT. Translating it yields CASSLGDREKLFF.